The 18 T cell receptor beta chains below all came from one sample that was sequenced in a study of graft-versus-host responses after intestinal transplantation. Profiled with immunoSEQ multiplex PCR; TCRdb holds only in-frame clones, not every one. Of about 97,000 clones detected, about nine tenths appear once; the ten largest clones hold around 15%. Sequenced here: PBMCs, sampled roughly 410 days after intestinal transplant. The receptors were gathered from a human patient who received an intestinal transplant, so some T cells may come from the graft donor.

This rearrangement joins TRBV5-4 to TRBJ1-1; the D is unclear. This CDR3 has 14 amino acids. With 4 bases removed from V and 1 base from J, the gap between germline ends came to 11 bases. Germline V gene data show CDR1 as SGHNT and CDR2 as YYREEE (reference sequence). DNA for the CDR3: TGTGCCAGCAGCCTGCCGGGCAGGAACACTGAAGCTTTCTTT. Protein sequence: CASSLPGRNTEAFF.

This chain links TRBV19 with TRBJ2-5; D gene unclear. The CDR3 totals 10 residues. The germline V gene encodes CDR1 LNHDA and CDR2 SQIVND (reference sequence). Trimming pared 6 bases from V and 7 bases from J, leaving 6 bases between. The CDR3 nucleotides are TGTGCCAGTAGCCCGCCGACCCAGTACTTC. Translated, it gives CASSPPTQYF. The full variable domain, in which reference TRBV19 and TRBJ2-5 provide the parts outside the CDR3, is DGGITQSPKYLFRKEGQNVTLSCEQNLNHDAMYWYRQDPGQGLRLIYYSQIVNDFQKGDIAEGYSVSREKKESFPLTVTSAQKNPTAFYLCASSPPTQYFGPGTRLLVL.

This chain joins TRBV7-6 and TRBJ1-1; TRBD1 agrees at 8 bases. CDR3 length: 15 amino acids. V shed 3 bases, J shed 5 bases, and the junction held 8 bases outside the gene matches. CDR1 and CDR2 from the germline V gene are SGHVS and FNYEAQ. This chain's CDR3 is CASSFTSGGATEAFF. CDR3 DNA: TGTGCCAGCAGCTTTACCTCAGGGGGCGCGACTGAAGCTTTCTTT.

CDR3 in amino acids: CATTAGGNQPQHF. CDR3 nucleotides: TGTGCCACGACAGCTGGGGGCAATCAGCCCCAGCATTTT. The J gene is TRBJ1-5, the V gene TRBV15, with D tentatively TRBD1 (5 bases). The CDR3 spans 13 residues. The V end was cut by 9 bases, the J end by 2 bases, with 11 bases between. Germline CDR1 reads LNHNV; CDR2 reads YYDKDF (reference sequence).

The CDR3 loop reads CASIEGVSASSTDTQYF. The CDR3 DNA sequence: TGCGCCAGCATCGAGGGGGTGAGCGCCTCTAGCACAGATACGCAGTATTTT. V usage is TRBV10-1 and J usage is TRBJ2-3; TRBD1 might be the D (6 bases). Deletions cut 7 bases from V and 0 bases from J, with 20 bases between. CDR1 WNHNN and CDR2 SYGVQD come from the germline V gene (reference sequence). The CDR3 has 17 residues.

The rearrangement links TRBV18 to TRBJ1-2; D unresolved. CDR3 length: 13 residues. Germline V gene lookup returns CDR1 KGHSH and CDR2 LQKENI. Trimming removed 5 bases from V and 2 bases from J, with 9 bases in between. This CDR3 is CASSSQYNYGYTF. In DNA, the CDR3 is TGTGCCAGCTCATCACAGTACAACTATGGCTACACCTTC.

The table lists this clone with a few counts. This chain links TRBV4-1 with TRBJ1-1; D might be TRBD1 (5 bases). Germline V gene lookup returns CDR1 MGHRA and CDR2 YSYEKL. V was trimmed by 4 bases and J by 5 bases, leaving 17 bases between them. This CDR3 contains 15 residues. The CDR3 spells CASSRGTAGGTEAFF. The CDR3 region has the DNA TGCGCCAGCAGCCGAGGGACGGCTGGGGGAACTGAAGCTTTCTTT.

This clone was seen only once. The rearrangement uses TRBV9 and TRBJ1-1; the D gene is possibly TRBD1 (6 bases). The CDR3 has 14 amino acids. Germline V gene data show CDR1 as SGDLS and CDR2 as YYNGEE. Trimming took off 3 bases at V and 4 bases at J, with 13 bases between the two ends. CDR3 region: CASSAGTHGTEAFF. The CDR3 DNA reads TGTGCCAGCAGCGCCGGGACACACGGCACTGAAGCTTTCTTT.

The chain combines TRBV5-1 with TRBJ2-7, with D perhaps matching TRBD1 (6 bases). Trimming stripped 10 bases from V and 0 bases from J, with 11 bases between. The CDR3 is made up of 12 amino acids. Germline CDR1 and CDR2: SGHRS and YFSETQ. CDR3 nucleotide sequence: TGCGCCTCCCGGGACAACTCCTACGAGCAGTACTTC. This gives the protein CASRDNSYEQYF. The whole variable domain, remainder taken from reference TRBV5-1 and TRBJ2-7, is KAGVTQTPRYLIKTRGQQVTLSCSPISGHRSVSWYQQTPGQGLQFLFEYFSETQRNKGNFPGRFSGRQFSNSRSEMNVSTLELGDSALYLCASRDNSYEQYFGPGTRLTVT.

CDR3 coding DNA: TGTGCCAGTAGCCACCCCGGCAGGGGGCTGCTGGCTAATGAAAAACTGTTTTTT. Protein sequence: CASSHPGRGLLANEKLFF. The chain combines TRBV19 with TRBJ1-4; 8 nucleotides agree with TRBD1. After removal of 6 bases from V and 3 bases from J, the junction contained 15 bases not matched to a gene. Looked up from germline, CDR1 is LNHDA and CDR2 is SQIVND (reference sequence). The CDR3 totals 18 residues.

The chain couples TRBV7-3 to TRBJ1-1, with D maybe TRBD1 (6 bases). Trimming pared 4 bases from V and 1 base from J, leaving 7 bases between. CDR1 and CDR2 (germline): SGHTA, FQGTGA. The CDR3 covers 13 residues. CDR3 DNA: TGTGCCAGCAGCTCGGACAGGAACACTGAAGCTTTCTTT. Its protein is CASSSDRNTEAFF.

The gene calls are TRBV19 and TRBJ2-7; maybe TRBD1 (6 bases). The V end lost 10 bases, the J end lost 4 bases, and 11 bases lay between the germline ends. Germline CDR1 is LNHDA and CDR2 is SQIVND (reference sequence). This CDR3 has 11 residues. DNA for the CDR3: TGTGCCACCATGACAGGTTACGAGCAGTACTTC. Translation gives CATMTGYEQYF.

This rearrangement joins TRBV18 to TRBJ1-3; unclear D gene. This CDR3 has 14 residues. V gave up 3 bases and J gave up 0 bases, with 6 bases separating them. CDR1 is KGHSH and CDR2 is LQKENI in the germline V gene. The CDR3 sequence is CASSPGSSGNTIYF. Written as DNA, the CDR3 is TGTGCCAGCTCACCCGGTAGCTCTGGAAACACCATATATTTT.

The chain joins TRBV5-1 to TRBJ2-4; 7 positions agree with TRBD1. V was clipped by 0 bases and J by 6 bases; unmatched bases: 3. The CDR3 covers 14 residues. From germline, CDR1 is SGHRS and CDR2 YFSETQ. The CDR3 bases are TGCGCCAGCAGCTTGGGGCGACAGGGAAACATTCAGTACTTC. As protein: CASSLGRQGNIQYF.

This sequence joins TRBV6-5 and TRBJ1-6; TRBD1 matches 7 bases. This CDR3 region has 15 residues. V shed 0 bases and J 8 bases; nucleotides not matched to a gene: 4. Looked up from germline, CDR1 is MNHEY and CDR2 is SVGAGI. CDR3 in amino acids: CASSYSRRGDSPLHF. The CDR3 DNA sequence: TGTGCCAGCAGTTACTCGCGCAGGGGGGATTCACCCCTCCACTTT.

The J gene is TRBJ1-2, the V gene TRBV9; maybe TRBD1 (5 bases). CDR1 is SGDLS and CDR2 is YYNGEE in the germline V gene. This CDR3 region has 13 residues. V was pared by 3 bases and J by 0 bases, with 6 bases between. The CDR3 region has the DNA TGTGCCAGCAGCGCCAGGGCTAACTATGGCTACACCTTC. Encoded protein: CASSARANYGYTF.

V usage is TRBV27 and J usage is TRBJ2-7; tentatively, D is TRBD1 (6 bases). V lost 4 bases to trimming and J lost 0 bases, with 10 bases between them. Per germline, CDR1 MNHEY and CDR2 SMNVEV (reference sequence). The CDR3 length is 14 residues. The CDR3 DNA is TGTGCCAGCAGTTCCCGGGACAACTCCTACGAGCAGTACTTC. This sequence encodes CASSSRDNSYEQYF.

V and J are TRBV13 and TRBJ2-3; TRBD1 is a possible D gene (6 bases). The V and J ends lost 5 bases and 0 bases respectively, with 12 bases between them. The CDR3 loop spans 15 amino acids. Germline CDR1 PRHDT, CDR2 FYEKMQ (reference sequence). The CDR3 sequence: CASSPRTASTDTQYF. CDR3 bases: TGTGCCAGCAGCCCCAGGACAGCTAGCACAGATACGCAGTATTTT.